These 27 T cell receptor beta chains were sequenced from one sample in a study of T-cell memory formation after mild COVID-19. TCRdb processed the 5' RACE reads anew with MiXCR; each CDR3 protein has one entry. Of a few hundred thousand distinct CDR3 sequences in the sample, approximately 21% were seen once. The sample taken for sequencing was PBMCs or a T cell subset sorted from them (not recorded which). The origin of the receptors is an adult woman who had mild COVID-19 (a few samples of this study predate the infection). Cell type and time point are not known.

The CDR3 is CASSVFEVVQYNEQFF. CDR3 bases: TGTGCCAGCTCAGTCTTCGAGGTAGTGCAATACAATGAGCAGTTCTTC. The V and J genes are TRBV18 and TRBJ2-1; D is undetermined. The CDR3 consists of 16 residues. Germline lookup yields CDR1 KGHSH and CDR2 LQKENI. With 5 bases removed from V and 4 bases from J, the gap between germline ends came to 18 bases.

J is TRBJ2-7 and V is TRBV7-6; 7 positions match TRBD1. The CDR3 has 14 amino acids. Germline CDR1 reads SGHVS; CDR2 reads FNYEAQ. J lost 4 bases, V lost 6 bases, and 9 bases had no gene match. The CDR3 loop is CASRPPGQVYEQYF. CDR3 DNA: TGTGCCAGCAGGCCTCCTGGACAGGTATACGAGCAGTACTTC. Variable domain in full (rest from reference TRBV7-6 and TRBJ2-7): GAGVSQSPRYKVTKRGQDVALRCDPISGHVSLYWYRQALGQGPEFLTYFNYEAQQDKSGLPNDRFSAERPEGSISTLTIQRTEQRDSAMYRCASRPPGQVYEQYFGPGTRLTVT.

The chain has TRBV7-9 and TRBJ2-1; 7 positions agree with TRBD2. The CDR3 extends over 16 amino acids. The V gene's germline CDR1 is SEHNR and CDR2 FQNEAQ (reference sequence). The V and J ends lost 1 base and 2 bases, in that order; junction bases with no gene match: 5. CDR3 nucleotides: TGTGCCAGCAGCTTAGGGCTAGCGGTAACCTACAATGAGCAGTTCTTC. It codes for CASSLGLAVTYNEQFF.

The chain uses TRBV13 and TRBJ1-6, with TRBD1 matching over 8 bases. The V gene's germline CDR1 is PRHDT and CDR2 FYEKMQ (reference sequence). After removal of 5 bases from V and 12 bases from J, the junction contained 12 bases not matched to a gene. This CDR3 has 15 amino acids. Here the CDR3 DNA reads TGTGCCAGCAGCATTTCGAGCAGGGGGCAGCTACCCCTCCACTTT. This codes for CASSISSRGQLPLHF.

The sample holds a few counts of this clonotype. The CDR3 region is CASSLFGGGNTEAFF. CDR3 coding DNA: TGTGCCAGCAGCTTGTTCGGGGGAGGGAACACTGAAGCTTTCTTT. The chain carries TRBV7-2 and TRBJ1-1; D is perhaps TRBD1 (5 bases). Germline V gene data show CDR1 as SGHTA and CDR2 as FQGNSA. The CDR3 is 15 residues long. Trimming shortened V by 3 bases and J by 1 base, and 12 bases separated the two germline ends.

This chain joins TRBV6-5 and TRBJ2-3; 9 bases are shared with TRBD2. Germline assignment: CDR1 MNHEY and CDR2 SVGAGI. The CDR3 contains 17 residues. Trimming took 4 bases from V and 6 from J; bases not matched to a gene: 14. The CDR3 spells CASSSPRGGTSRDTQYF. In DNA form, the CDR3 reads TGTGCCAGCAGTTCCCCCAGGGGGGGGACTAGCCGGGATACGCAGTATTTT.

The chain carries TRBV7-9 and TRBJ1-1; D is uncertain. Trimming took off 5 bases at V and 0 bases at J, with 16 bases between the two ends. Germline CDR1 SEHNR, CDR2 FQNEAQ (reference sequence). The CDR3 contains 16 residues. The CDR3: CASSELRTFMNTEAFF. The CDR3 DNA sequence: TGTGCCAGCAGCGAACTCCGGACTTTCATGAACACTGAAGCTTTCTTT.

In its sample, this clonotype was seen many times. CDR3 region: CASSDELAKNIQYF. In DNA form, the CDR3 reads TGTGCCAGCAGTGACGAGCTAGCCAAAAACATTCAGTACTTC. This chain uses TRBV7-9 with TRBJ2-4; D is uncertain. Per the germline V gene, CDR1 is SEHNR and CDR2 is FQNEAQ (reference sequence). The CDR3 runs 14 residues. Trimming cost V 6 bases and J 0 bases, with 9 bases left between them.

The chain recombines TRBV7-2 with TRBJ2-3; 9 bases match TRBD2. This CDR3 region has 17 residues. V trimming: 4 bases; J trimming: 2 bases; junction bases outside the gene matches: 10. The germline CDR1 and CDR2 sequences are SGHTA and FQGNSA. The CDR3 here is CASSSIAGAGYTDTQYF. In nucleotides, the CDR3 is TGTGCCAGCAGCTCTATAGCGGGAGCTGGCTACACAGATACGCAGTATTTT.

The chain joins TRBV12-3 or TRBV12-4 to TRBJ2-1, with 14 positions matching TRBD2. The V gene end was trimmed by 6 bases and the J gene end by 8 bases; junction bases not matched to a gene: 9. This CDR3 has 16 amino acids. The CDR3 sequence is CASSEGLAGVLDEQFF. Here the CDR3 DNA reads TGTGCCAGCAGCGAGGGACTAGCGGGAGTTCTGGATGAGCAGTTCTTC.

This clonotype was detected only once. CDR3 DNA sequence: TGTGCCAGCAGTGAAGCGCTAGGCACCGGGGAGCTGTTTTTT. This gives the protein CASSEALGTGELFF. The gene calls are TRBV6-1 and TRBJ2-2; no reliable D call. The CDR3 totals 14 residues. Between the trimmed V and J ends, which lost 0 bases and 4 bases, there was a span of 6 bases. Looked up from germline, CDR1 is MNHNS and CDR2 is SASEGT.

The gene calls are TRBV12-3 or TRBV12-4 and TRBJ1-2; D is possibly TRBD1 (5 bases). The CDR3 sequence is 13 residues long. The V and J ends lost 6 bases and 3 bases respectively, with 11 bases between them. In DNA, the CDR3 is TGTGCCAGCAGGGGGGACGGGGACTATGGCTACACCTTC. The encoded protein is CASRGDGDYGYTF.

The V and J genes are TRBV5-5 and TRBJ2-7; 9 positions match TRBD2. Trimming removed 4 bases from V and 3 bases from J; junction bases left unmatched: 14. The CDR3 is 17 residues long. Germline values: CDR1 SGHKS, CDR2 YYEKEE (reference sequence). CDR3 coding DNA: TGTGCCAGCAGCGTCCACGCTACGGCTAGCGGGATCTACGAGCAGTACTTC. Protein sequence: CASSVHATASGIYEQYF.

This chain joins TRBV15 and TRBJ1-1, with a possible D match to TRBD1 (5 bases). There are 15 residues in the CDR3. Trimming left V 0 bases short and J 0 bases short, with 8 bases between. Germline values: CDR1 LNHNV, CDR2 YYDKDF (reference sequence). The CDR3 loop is CATSRDRGVNTEAFF. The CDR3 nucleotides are TGTGCCACCAGCAGAGATAGGGGAGTGAACACTGAAGCTTTCTTT.

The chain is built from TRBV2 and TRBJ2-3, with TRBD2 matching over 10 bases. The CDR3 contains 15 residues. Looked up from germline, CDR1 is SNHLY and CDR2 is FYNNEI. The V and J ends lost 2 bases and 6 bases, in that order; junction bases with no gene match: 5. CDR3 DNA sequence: TGTGCCAGCAGTGAATTAGCGGGGGGAGGCGATACGCAGTATTTT. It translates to CASSELAGGGDTQYF. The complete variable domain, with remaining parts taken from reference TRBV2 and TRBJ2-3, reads EPEVTQTPSHQVTQMGQEVILRCVPISNHLYFYWYRQILGQKVEFLVSFYNNEISEKSEIFDDQFSVERPDGSNFTLKIRSTKLEDSAMYFCASSELAGGGDTQYFGPGTRLTVL.

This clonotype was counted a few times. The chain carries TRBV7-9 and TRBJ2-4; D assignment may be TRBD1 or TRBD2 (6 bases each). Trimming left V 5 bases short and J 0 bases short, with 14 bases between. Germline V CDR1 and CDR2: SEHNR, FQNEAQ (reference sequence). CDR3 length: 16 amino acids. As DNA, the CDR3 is TGTGCCAGCAGCCCGAGGGGGGATGGAGCCAAAAACATTCAGTACTTC. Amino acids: CASSPRGDGAKNIQYF.

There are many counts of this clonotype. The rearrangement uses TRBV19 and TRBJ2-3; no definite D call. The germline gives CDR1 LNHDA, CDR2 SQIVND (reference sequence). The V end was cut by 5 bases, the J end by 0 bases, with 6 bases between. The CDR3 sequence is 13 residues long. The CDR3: CASSETSTDTQYF. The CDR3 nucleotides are TGTGCCAGTAGTGAGACTAGCACAGATACGCAGTATTTT. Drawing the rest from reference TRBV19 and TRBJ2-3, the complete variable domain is DGGITQSPKYLFRKEGQNVTLSCEQNLNHDAMYWYRQDPGQGLRLIYYSQIVNDFQKGDIAEGYSVSREKKESFPLTVTSAQKNPTAFYLCASSETSTDTQYFGPGTRLTVL.

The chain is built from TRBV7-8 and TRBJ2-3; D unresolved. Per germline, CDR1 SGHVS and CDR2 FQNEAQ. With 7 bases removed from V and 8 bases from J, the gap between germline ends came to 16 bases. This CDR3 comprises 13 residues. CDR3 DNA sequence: TGTGCCAGCACTGAGGATGAAGGGTTTACGCAGTATTTT. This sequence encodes CASTEDEGFTQYF.

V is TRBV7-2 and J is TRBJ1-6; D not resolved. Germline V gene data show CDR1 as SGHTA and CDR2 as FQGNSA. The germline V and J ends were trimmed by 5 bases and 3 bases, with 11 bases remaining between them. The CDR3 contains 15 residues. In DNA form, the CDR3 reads TGTGCCAGCAGCCCGCCACAAATCTATAATTCACCCCTCCACTTT. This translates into CASSPPQIYNSPLHF.

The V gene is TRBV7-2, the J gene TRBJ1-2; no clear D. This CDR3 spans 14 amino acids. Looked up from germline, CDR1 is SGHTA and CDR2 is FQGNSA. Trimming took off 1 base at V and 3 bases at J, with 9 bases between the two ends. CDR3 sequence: CASSLGRTDYGYTF. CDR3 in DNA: TGTGCCAGCAGCTTAGGGCGGACTGACTATGGCTACACCTTC.

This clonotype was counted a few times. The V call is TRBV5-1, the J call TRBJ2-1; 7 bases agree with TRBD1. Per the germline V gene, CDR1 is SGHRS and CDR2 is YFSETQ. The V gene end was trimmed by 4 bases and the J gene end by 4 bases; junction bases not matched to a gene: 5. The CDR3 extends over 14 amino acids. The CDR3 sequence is CASSVQGLYNEQFF. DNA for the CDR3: TGCGCCAGCAGCGTACAGGGGCTATACAATGAGCAGTTCTTC.

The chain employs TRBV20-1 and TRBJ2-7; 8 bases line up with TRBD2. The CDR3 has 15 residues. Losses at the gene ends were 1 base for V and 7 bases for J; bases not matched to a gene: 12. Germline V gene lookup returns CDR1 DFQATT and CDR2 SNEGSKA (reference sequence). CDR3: CSARVAGLPRGEQYF. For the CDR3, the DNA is TGCAGTGCTAGAGTAGCGGGGCTGCCAAGGGGGGAGCAGTACTTC.

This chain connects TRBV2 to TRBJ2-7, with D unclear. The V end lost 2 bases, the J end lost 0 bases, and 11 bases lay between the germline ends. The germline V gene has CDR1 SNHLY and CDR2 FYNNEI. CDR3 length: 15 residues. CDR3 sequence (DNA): TGTGCCAGCAGTGAACTTGAGCCGAGCTCCTACGAGCAGTACTTC. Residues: CASSELEPSSYEQYF.

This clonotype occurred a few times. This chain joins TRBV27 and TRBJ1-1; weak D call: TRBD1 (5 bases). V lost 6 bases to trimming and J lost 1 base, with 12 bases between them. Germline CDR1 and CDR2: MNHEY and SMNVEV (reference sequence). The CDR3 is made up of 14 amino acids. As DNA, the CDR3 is TGTGCCAGCAGGCACTCCGGGACGAACACTGAAGCTTTCTTT. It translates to CASRHSGTNTEAFF.

Here the CDR3 DNA reads TGCAGTGCTAGAGATGGAGTAAGCGGATCGAACACTGAAGCTTTCTTT. It encodes CSARDGVSGSNTEAFF. The genes are TRBV20-1 and TRBJ1-1; D is undetermined. The CDR3 extends over 16 amino acids. The V gene lost 0 bases and the J gene lost 1 base, with 15 bases spanning the gap. Germline CDR1 reads DFQATT; CDR2 reads SNEGSKA (reference sequence).

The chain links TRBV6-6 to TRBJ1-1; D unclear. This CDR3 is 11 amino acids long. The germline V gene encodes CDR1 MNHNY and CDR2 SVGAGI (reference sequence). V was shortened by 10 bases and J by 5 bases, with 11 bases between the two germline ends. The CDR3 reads CATGKNTEAFF. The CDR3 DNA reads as TGTGCCACTGGCAAGAATACTGAAGCTTTCTTT.

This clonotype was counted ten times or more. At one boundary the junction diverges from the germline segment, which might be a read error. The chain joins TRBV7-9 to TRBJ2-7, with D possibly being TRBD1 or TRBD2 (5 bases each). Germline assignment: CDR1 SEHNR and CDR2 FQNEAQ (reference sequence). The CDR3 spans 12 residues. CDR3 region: CASSLGVGEQYF. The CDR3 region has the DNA TGCGCCAGCAGCTTGGGGGTTGGCGAGCAGTACTTC.